This T cell receptor (beta chain) was observed in a study of T cell responses to AZD1222 COVID-19 vaccine. Overall study results and limits: The number of AZD1222 recipients seropositive at baseline was only 6 or 7. Within unmutated variant regions lay the reported targets of nearly half of spike-specific TCRs. Mapped onto spike, vaccine-associated CD4 TCRs spanned it and were dominant at 160-218 and 743-854.

The V end lost 4 bases, the J end lost 4 bases, and 17 bases lay between the germline ends. There are 16 residues in the CDR3. The germline V gene encodes CDR1 MGHRA and CDR2 YSYEKL. The table came from immunoSEQ multiplex PCR; TCRdb's copy has only in-frame clones and leaves some out. The repertoire holds about 140,000 clones, with 90% to 95% as singletons. Details on this clone: Its antigen is currently unknown.

The sample here was peripheral blood, taken after recovery from COVID-19. The clonotype originates from an adult who had recovered from COVID-19. V usage is TRBV4-1 and J usage is TRBJ2-1; D ambiguous. CDR3 DNA sequence: TGCGCCAGCAGCCTCGTAGGACCTCCTAATTACAATGAGCAGTTCTTC. Its translation is CASSLVGPPNYNEQFF.